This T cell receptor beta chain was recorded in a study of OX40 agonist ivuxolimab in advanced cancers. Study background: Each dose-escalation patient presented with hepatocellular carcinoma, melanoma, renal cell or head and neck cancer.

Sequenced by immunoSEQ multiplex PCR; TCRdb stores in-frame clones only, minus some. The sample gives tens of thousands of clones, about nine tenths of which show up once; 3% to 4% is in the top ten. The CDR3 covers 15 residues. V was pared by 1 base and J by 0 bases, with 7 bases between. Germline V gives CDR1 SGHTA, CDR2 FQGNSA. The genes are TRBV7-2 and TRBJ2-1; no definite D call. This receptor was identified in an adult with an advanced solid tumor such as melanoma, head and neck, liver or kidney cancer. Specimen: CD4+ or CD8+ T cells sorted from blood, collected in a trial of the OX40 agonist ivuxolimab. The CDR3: CASSLVRSSYNEQFF. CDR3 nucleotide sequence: TGTGCCAGCAGCTTAGTTAGGAGCTCCTACAATGAGCAGTTCTTC.